Described below is a single TCR beta chain sequence and its context. Its antigen is currently unknown. Only Caucasian adults living in Nashville, Tennessee made up the donor group. This entry comes from a study of shared clonotypes between healthy human individuals. Study-wide results and limits: Few donors limited the genetic and exposure-history diversity represented.

Losses at the gene ends were 2 bases for V and 5 bases for J; bases not matched to a gene: 2. Germline CDR1 and CDR2: LGHNA and YNFKEQ. The CDR3 spans 14 residues. Sequencing used immunoSEQ multiplex PCR; TCRdb keeps in-frame clones, though not all of them. The table has 550,000 to 600,000 clones, roughly 72% seen once. The sample was PBMCs. The TCR sequence derives from a woman in her thirties or forties in good health. Some clones in this sample may be carry-over from other donors' samples. The rearrangement uses TRBV4-2 and TRBJ2-5; 10 nucleotides agree with TRBD1. The CDR3 is CASSQSDRGETQYF. The CDR3 DNA is TGTGCCAGCAGCCAATCGGACAGGGGGGAGACCCAGTACTTC.